This note documents a single T cell receptor beta chain sequence. Its antigen remains unidentified. Following a re-call of the 5' RACE reads, TCRdb has one entry per CDR3 protein and lacks DNA. The sample has about 260,000 distinct CDR3 sequences; the top ten hold more than 3.5%. These data originate in a study of T cells expressing NK-cell markers. Findings of the study overall: The same clonotypes also predominated in the CD3+CD56-NKG2C+ fraction of several donors. The study found dominant NKG2C+ clonotypes at about 1.0-7.0% of CD8+ T cells in five or six donors.

This CDR3 contains 15 residues. Germline assignment: CDR1 DFQATT and CDR2 SNEGSKA (reference sequence). This receptor was identified in a woman aged 18 to 75 in good health. The sequencing input was blood T cells: a sorted CD56 or NKG2C T cell subset, CD4+ or CD8+ T cells, or bulk PBMC T cells (not recorded which). The chain employs TRBV20-1 and TRBJ1-3; TCRdb's D gene call, TRBD1, goes unchecked for lack of DNA. This CDR3 is CSASGDRGPGNTIYF.